This paragraph covers one T cell receptor beta chain sequence. The sample holds other DNA sequences that translate to the same CDR3. The length of the CDR3 is 14 residues. Germline assignment: CDR1 SQVTM and CDR2 ANQGSEA. V dropped 6 bases and J dropped 5; count of bases not matched to a gene: 6. In the original workflow: Amplification from reference gene primers served as the basis for estimated nucleated cell counts. Libraries were prepared by immunoSEQ multiplex PCR; TCRdb keeps only in-frame clonotypes and omits some of them. V and J calls and clone size come straight from that table; D and trimming were deduced from the DNA. The table lists roughly 180,000 clones, 65% to 85% of them singletons. The data stem from a study of blood T cell repertoires in COVID-19.

The origin of this receptor is a man between 60 and 75 years old with active or convalescent COVID-19. What was sequenced was peripheral blood. The V and J genes are TRBV29-1 and TRBJ2-1; 11 nucleotides align to TRBD2. The CDR3: CSVDGLAGDNEQFF. The CDR3, as DNA: TGCAGCGTCGACGGACTAGCGGGTGACAATGAGCAGTTCTTC.